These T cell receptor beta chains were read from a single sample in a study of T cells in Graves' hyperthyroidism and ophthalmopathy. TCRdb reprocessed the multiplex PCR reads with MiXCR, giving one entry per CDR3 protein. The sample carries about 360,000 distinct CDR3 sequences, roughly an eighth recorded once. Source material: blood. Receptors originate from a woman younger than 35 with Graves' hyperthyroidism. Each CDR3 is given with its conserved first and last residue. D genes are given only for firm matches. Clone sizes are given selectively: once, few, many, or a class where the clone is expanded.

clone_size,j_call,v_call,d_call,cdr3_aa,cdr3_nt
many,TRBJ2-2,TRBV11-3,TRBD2,CASSVAGGETGELFF,TGTGCCAGCAGCGTAGCGGGAGGGGAGACCGGGGAGCTGTTTTTT
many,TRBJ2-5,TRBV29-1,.,CSVVGRMQETQYF,TGCAGCGTTGTCGGGCGGATGCAAGAGACCCAGTACTTC
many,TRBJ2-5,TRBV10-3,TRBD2,CAIRASGGQETQYF,TGTGCCATCAGAGCTAGCGGGGGACAAGAGACCCAGTACTTC
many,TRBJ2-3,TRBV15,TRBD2,CATSRAGGSTDTQYF,TGTGCCACCAGCAGAGCGGGAGGTTCCACAGATACGCAGTATTTT
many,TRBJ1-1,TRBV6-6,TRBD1,CASSYVGTGLHEAFF,TGTGCCAGCAGTTACGTTGGGACAGGACTTCATGAAGCTTTCTTT
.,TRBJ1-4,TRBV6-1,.,CASSPTGGTGEKLFF,TGTGCCAGCAGCCCTACGGGAGGGACGGGTGAAAAACTGTTTTTT
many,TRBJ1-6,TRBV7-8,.,CASSTDEDSPLHF,TGTGCCAGCAGCACAGACGAGGATTCACCCCTCCACTTT
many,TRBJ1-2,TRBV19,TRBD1,CASSQDGQGEGGYTF,TGTGCCAGTAGCCAAGATGGACAGGGGGAAGGAGGCTACACCTTC
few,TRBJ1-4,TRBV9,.,CASSVGGTPEKLFF,TGTGCCAGCAGCGTGGGAGGGACACCCGAAAAACTGTTTTTT
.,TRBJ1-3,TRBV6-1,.,CASMRADGNTIYF,TGTGCCAGCATGAGGGCTGACGGAAACACCATATATTTT
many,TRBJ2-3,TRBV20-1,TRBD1,CSARDGTRGTDTQYF,TGCAGTGCTCGAGATGGGACCAGGGGGACAGATACGCAGTATTTT
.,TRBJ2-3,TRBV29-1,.,CSVAGSLGDTQYF,TGCAGCGTCGCCGGGTCCTTGGGGGATACGCAGTATTTT
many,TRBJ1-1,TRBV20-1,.,CSARKGEGTEAFF,TGCAGTGCTAGAAAGGGGGAGGGAACTGAAGCTTTCTTT
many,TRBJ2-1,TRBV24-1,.,CATSERGFGNEQFF,TGTGCCACCAGTGAAAGGGGGTTTGGGAATGAGCAGTTCTTC
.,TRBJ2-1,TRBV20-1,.,CSAGTGTWNEQFF,TGCAGTGCGGGAACAGGGACCTGGAATGAGCAGTTCTTC
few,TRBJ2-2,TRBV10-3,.,CAISGGGELFF,TGTGCCATCAGTGGGGGCGGGGAGCTGTTTTTT
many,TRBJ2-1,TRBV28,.,CASSREESTNEQFF,TGTGCCAGCAGCAGGGAAGAGTCAACCAATGAGCAGTTCTTC
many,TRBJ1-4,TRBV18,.,CASSPPGWGTDNEKLFF,TGTGCCAGCTCACCACCGGGATGGGGGACGGATAATGAAAAACTGTTTTTT
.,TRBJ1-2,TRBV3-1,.,CASSHGTRGYTF,TGTGCCAGCAGCCACGGGACCCGTGGCTACACCTTC
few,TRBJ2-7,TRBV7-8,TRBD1,CATSTPGTGRYEQYF,TGTGCCACCTCCACCCCCGGGACAGGGCGCTACGAGCAGTACTTC
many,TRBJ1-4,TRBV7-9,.,CASSPGGPDENEKLFF,TGTGCCAGCAGCCCTGGGGGCCCCGACGAGAATGAAAAACTGTTTTTT
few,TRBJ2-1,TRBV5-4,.,CASSPQGVLASYNEQFF,TGTGCCAGCAGCCCACAAGGAGTCCTCGCGTCCTACAATGAGCAGTTCTTC
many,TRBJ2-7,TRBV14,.,CASSQESLGHLISYEQYF,TGTGCCAGCAGCCAAGAGTCGCTGGGACACCTCATCTCCTACGAGCAGTACTTC
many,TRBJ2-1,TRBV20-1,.,CSAREYNEQFF,TGCAGTGCTAGAGAATACAATGAGCAGTTCTTC
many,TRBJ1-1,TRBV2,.,CAITGQPNTEAFF,TGTGCCATTACCGGACAGCCTAACACTGAAGCTTTCTTT
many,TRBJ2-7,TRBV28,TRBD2,CASSFGSGLASLEQYF,TGTGCCAGCAGTTTCGGTTCCGGACTAGCATCCCTCGAGCAGTACTTC
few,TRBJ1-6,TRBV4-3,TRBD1,CASSQGGGGAGGNNSPLHF,TGCGCCAGCAGCCAAGGAGGGGGCGGGGCAGGGGGAAATAATTCACCCCTCCACTTT
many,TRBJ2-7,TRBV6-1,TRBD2,CASTPTLAGSYEQYF,TGTGCCAGCACTCCCACCCTAGCGGGCTCCTACGAGCAGTACTTC
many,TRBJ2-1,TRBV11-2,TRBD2,CASSLNGGGAANEQFF,TGTGCCAGCAGCTTAAACGGCGGGGGGGCCGCCAATGAGCAGTTCTTC
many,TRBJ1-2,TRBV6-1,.,CASSESVWGVYGYTF,TGTGCCAGCAGTGAAAGCGTATGGGGGGTGTATGGCTACACCTTC
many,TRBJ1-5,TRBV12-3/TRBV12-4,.,CASSLNTGVQPQHF,TGTGCCAGCAGTTTAAACACGGGGGTACAGCCCCAGCATTTT
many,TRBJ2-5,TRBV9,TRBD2,CASSLGGLAGGIQETQYF,TGTGCCAGCAGCCTCGGAGGACTAGCGGGAGGGATCCAAGAGACCCAGTACTTC
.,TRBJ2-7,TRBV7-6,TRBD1,CASSKAGTGGYYEQYF,TGTGCCAGCAGCAAGGCAGGGACAGGGGGTTACTACGAGCAGTACTTC
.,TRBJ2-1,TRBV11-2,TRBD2,CASSSRVAGEDNEQFF,TGTGCCAGCAGCTCCCGTGTAGCGGGAGAGGATAATGAGCAGTTCTTC
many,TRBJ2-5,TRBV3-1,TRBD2,CASSQGPSGGETQYF,TGTGCCAGCAGCCAAGGCCCTAGCGGGGGGGAGACCCAGTACTTC
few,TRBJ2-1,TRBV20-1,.,CSAIWQSKRNEQFF,TGCAGTGCCATATGGCAGTCTAAAAGGAATGAGCAGTTCTTC
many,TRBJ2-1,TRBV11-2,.,CASSSGNTGEQFF,TGTGCCAGCAGCTCCGGGAACACGGGGGAGCAGTTCTTC
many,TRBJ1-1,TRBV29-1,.,CSVRDGNTEAFF,TGCAGCGTGCGGGACGGGAACACTGAAGCTTTCTTT
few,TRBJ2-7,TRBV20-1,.,CSTSRVGSMLYEQYF,TGCAGTACTAGCAGGGTGGGTAGTATGCTCTACGAGCAGTACTTC
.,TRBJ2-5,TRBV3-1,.,CASSQIFGETQYF,TGTGCCAGCAGCCAAATTTTTGGCGAGACCCAGTACTTC
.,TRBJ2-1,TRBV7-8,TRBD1,CASTLDRAKFF,TGTGCCAGCACCCTGGACAGGGCTAAGTTCTTC
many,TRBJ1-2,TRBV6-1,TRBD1,CASTLAYRGPYGYTF,TGTGCCAGCACCTTAGCGTACAGGGGGCCCTATGGCTACACCTTC
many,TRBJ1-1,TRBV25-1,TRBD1,CASGDRGGTEAFF,TGTGCCAGCGGGGACAGGGGTGGAACTGAAGCTTTCTTT
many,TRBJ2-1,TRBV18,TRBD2,CASSPRGLAEYNEQFF,TGTGCCAGCTCGCCGCGAGGACTAGCGGAATACAATGAGCAGTTCTTC
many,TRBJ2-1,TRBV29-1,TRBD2,CSVSPSGRMYNEQFF,TGCAGCGTTTCCCCTAGCGGGAGGATGTACAATGAGCAGTTCTTC
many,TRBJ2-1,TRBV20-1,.,CSVRVSSYNEQFF,TGCAGTGTCCGGGTGAGCTCCTACAATGAGCAGTTCTTC
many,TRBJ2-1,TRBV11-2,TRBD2,CASSPQGTSGDQFF,TGTGCCAGCAGCCCGCAGGGGACTAGCGGGGACCAGTTCTTC
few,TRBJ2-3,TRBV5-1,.,CASSPGQFGTDTQYF,TGCGCCAGCAGCCCCGGACAGTTCGGGACAGATACGCAGTATTTT